Here is one TCR beta chain with its context. Its antigen is still unknown. This sample is drawn from a study of metastatic and nonmetastatic thyroid tumors. Overall study: Repertoires from malignant and benign thyroid patients were compared across blood and tumor or nodule tissue.

Per the original data handling: In papillary thyroid cancer, a distant-metastasis classifier was built using CDR3 differences across clinicopathological groups. With MiXCR, TCRdb called clones anew from the PCR reads. TCRdb, not the authors, supplied the V and J calls. The repertoire has some 19,000 clones, approximately 32% of them found once; the top ten carry about 20%. Overall study findings and caveats: TCR beta diversity was reportedly significantly higher in malignant thyroid tumors than benign nodules, in blood and tumor.

Not a single patient had been given any form of treatment at any point before undergoing thyroid surgery. This TCR was sampled from a female donor with papillary thyroid cancer or a benign thyroid nodule (not recorded which). Some clones in this sample may be carry-over from other donors' samples. Sequencing used adjacent normal tissue.

The CDR3 bases are TGCAGTGCTACCCCTAGCGGGGGGATGAACACCGGGGAGCTGTTTTTT. This sequence encodes CSATPSGGMNTGELFF. The J gene is TRBJ2-2, the V gene TRBV20-1, with 11 bases aligning to TRBD2. Germline V gene lookup returns CDR1 DFQATT and CDR2 SNEGSKA (reference sequence). CDR3 length: 16 amino acids. V dropped 4 bases and J dropped 1; count of bases not matched to a gene: 5.